The 29 T cell receptor beta chains reported below all come from one sample, sequenced in a study of blood T cell repertoires in COVID-19. The assay was immunoSEQ multiplex PCR, and TCRdb's table has in-frame clones only and misses some. The sample holds about 140,000 clones; 80% to 85% are singletons and the top ten take more than 3.5%. The sequencing input was peripheral blood. These receptors came from a woman aged 55-70 years with acute or convalescent COVID-19.

This chain joins TRBV6-5 and TRBJ1-6; weak D call: TRBD1 (6 bases). The V end was cut by 5 bases, the J end by 5 bases, with 13 bases between. This CDR3 contains 15 residues. Germline V gives CDR1 MNHEY, CDR2 SVGAGI. The CDR3 coding sequence is TGTGCCAGCAGTAAAACAGGGCAGAATAATTCACCCCTCCACTTT. Protein product: CASSKTGQNNSPLHF.

J is TRBJ2-1 and V is TRBV18, with 9 positions matching TRBD2. V was pared by 3 bases and J by 6 bases, with 12 bases of the junction left unmatched. The CDR3 length is 17 residues. Germline values: CDR1 KGHSH, CDR2 LQKENI. CDR3 coding DNA: TGTGCCAGCTCACCCATTGCGGGGGGGAATTCTGGCAATGAGCAGTTCTTC. It yields the protein CASSPIAGGNSGNEQFF.

The chain employs TRBV19 and TRBJ1-1, with 9 nucleotides matching TRBD1. V dropped 8 bases and J dropped 3; count of bases not matched to a gene: 10. CDR3 length: 15 amino acids. Germline CDR1 LNHDA, CDR2 SQIVND (reference sequence). The CDR3 DNA is TGTGCCAGTCTCATAGACAGGGGGAAGTACACTGAAGCTTTCTTT. Translation: CASLIDRGKYTEAFF.

The V call is TRBV28, the J call TRBJ1-5; 10 bases align to TRBD1. V gave up 5 bases and J gave up 2 bases; unmatched junction bases: 6. CDR3 size: 16 residues. Germline V gene sequence: CDR1 MDHEN, CDR2 SYDVKM. The CDR3 sequence: CASSPGQGQGNQPQHF. DNA of the CDR3: TGTGCCAGCAGTCCGGGACAGGGGCAGGGCAATCAGCCCCAGCATTTT. The whole variable domain, remainder taken from reference TRBV28 and TRBJ1-5, is DVKVTQSSRYLVKRTGEKVFLECVQDMDHENMFWYRQDPGLGLRLIYFSYDVKMKEKGDIPEGYSVSREKKERFSLILESASTNQTSMYLCASSPGQGQGNQPQHFGDGTRLSIL.

This chain joins TRBV28 and TRBJ2-7; tentative D call: TRBD1 (7 bases). This CDR3 has 15 amino acids. Germline values: CDR1 MDHEN, CDR2 SYDVKM. The V and J ends lost 1 base and 2 bases respectively, with 12 bases between them. DNA for the CDR3: TGTGCCAGCAGTTTATCGGGCGGGACAGCCTACGAGCAGTACTTC. This gives the protein CASSLSGGTAYEQYF. Looking up the rest from reference TRBV28 and TRBJ2-7 gives the full variable domain: DVKVTQSSRYLVKRTGEKVFLECVQDMDHENMFWYRQDPGLGLRLIYFSYDVKMKEKGDIPEGYSVSREKKERFSLILESASTNQTSMYLCASSLSGGTAYEQYFGPGTRLTVT.

The CDR3: CASRKGAGGRNEKLFF. In DNA form, the CDR3 reads TGTGCCAGCAGGAAAGGGGCAGGGGGACGAAATGAAAAACTGTTTTTT. The chain uses TRBV11-2 and TRBJ1-4, with 7 positions matching TRBD1. CDR3 length equals 16 residues. The germline V gene encodes CDR1 SGHAT and CDR2 FQNNGV. The V and J ends lost 6 bases and 5 bases, in that order; junction bases with no gene match: 12.

This clone was seen a few times. The chain links TRBV6-5 to TRBJ2-1, with D unresolved. Trimming left V 6 bases short and J 10 bases short, with 13 bases between. CDR3 length equals 12 residues. Germline CDR1 and CDR2: MNHEY and SVGAGI. CDR3 residues: CASSPNSVEQFF. CDR3 nucleotide sequence: TGTGCCAGCAGCCCAAATTCGGTGGAGCAGTTCTTC.

This chain links TRBV28 with TRBJ2-5; 7 bases match TRBD2. The length of the CDR3 is 14 residues. Germline V CDR1 and CDR2: MDHEN, SYDVKM. Trimming removed 3 bases from V and 2 bases from J; junction bases left unmatched: 3. The CDR3, as DNA: TGTGCCAGCAGTTTTCAGCGGGGTCAAGAGACCCAGTACTTC. Encoded protein: CASSFQRGQETQYF.

The V gene is TRBV5-1, the J gene TRBJ2-1; TRBD2 aligns across 7 bases. Losses at the gene ends were 0 bases for V and 0 bases for J; bases not matched to a gene: 6. The CDR3 has 17 residues. Germline CDR1 and CDR2: SGHRS and YFSETQ. CDR3 nucleotides: TGCGCCAGCAGCTTGGGGGCTAGCGGCAACTCCTACAATGAGCAGTTCTTC. Residues: CASSLGASGNSYNEQFF. The full variable domain, completed using reference TRBV5-1 and TRBJ2-1, is KAGVTQTPRYLIKTRGQQVTLSCSPISGHRSVSWYQQTPGQGLQFLFEYFSETQRNKGNFPGRFSGRQFSNSRSEMNVSTLELGDSALYLCASSLGASGNSYNEQFFGPGTRLTVL.

The chain carries TRBV28 and TRBJ1-5; D might be TRBD1 (5 bases). CDR1 is MDHEN, CDR2 SYDVKM, per germline. The CDR3 loop spans 17 amino acids. Trimming cost V 1 base and J 7 bases, with 20 bases left between them. The CDR3 is CASSLSTGGRLGQPQHF. In nucleotides, the CDR3 is TGTGCCAGCAGTTTATCCACGGGGGGGAGGCTTGGACAGCCCCAGCATTTT.

The gene calls are TRBV30 and TRBJ2-7, with TRBD1 matching over 9 bases. This CDR3 comprises 14 residues. Germline V lookup: CDR1 GTSNPN, CDR2 SVGIG (reference sequence). J lost 5 bases, V lost 0 bases, and 5 bases had no gene match. In DNA, the CDR3 is TGTGCCTGGAGTGTACGGGACAGGGTGGACGAGCAGTACTTC. This gives the protein CAWSVRDRVDEQYF.

The rearrangement links TRBV3-1 (or the pseudogene TRBV3-2) to TRBJ2-1, with 7 bases lining up with TRBD2. Germline V gene lookup returns CDR1 LGHDT and CDR2 YNNKEL (reference sequence). The CDR3 totals 16 residues. V dropped 0 bases and J dropped 0; count of bases not matched to a gene: 2. CDR3: CASSQDGGGSYNEQFF. The CDR3 DNA sequence: TGTGCCAGCAGCCAAGATGGGGGGGGCTCCTACAATGAGCAGTTCTTC.

The J gene is TRBJ2-7, the V gene TRBV5-6; TRBD2 matches 10 bases. The CDR3 contains 16 residues. Losses at the gene ends were 4 bases for V and 1 base for J; bases not matched to a gene: 8. The germline gives CDR1 SGHDT, CDR2 YYEEEE. CDR3 protein: CASSPLGSGGSYEQYF. The CDR3 DNA reads as TGTGCCAGCAGCCCCCTGGGTAGCGGGGGGTCCTACGAGCAGTACTTC.

This clone was seen just once. The rearrangement links TRBV5-5 to TRBJ1-4; D not resolved. V was clipped by 0 bases and J by 5 bases, with 11 bases between them. Germline CDR1 reads SGHKS; CDR2 reads YYEKEE (reference sequence). The CDR3 runs 15 residues. CDR3 nucleotides: TGTGCCAGCAGCTTGGCGCCGGGTAGAAATGAAAAACTGTTTTTT. Protein: CASSLAPGRNEKLFF. The variable domain in full, completed from reference TRBV5-5 and TRBJ1-4, reads DAGVTQSPTHLIKTRGQQVTLRCSPISGHKSVSWYQQVLGQGPQFIFQYYEKEERGRGNFPDRFSARQFPNYSSELNVNALLLGDSALYLCASSLAPGRNEKLFFGSGTQLSVL.

The V gene is TRBV7-2, the J gene TRBJ2-1; no reliable D call. Germline V gene sequence: CDR1 SGHTA, CDR2 FQGNSA. This CDR3 has 12 residues. V was pared by 7 bases and J by 2 bases, with 6 bases between. The CDR3 DNA is TGTGCCAGCATGGCGGCCTACAATGAGCAGTTCTTC. It translates to CASMAAYNEQFF.

The genes are TRBV27 and TRBJ2-3, with 8 bases that match TRBD1. This CDR3 comprises 15 residues. Trimming removed 1 base from V and 4 bases from J; junction bases left unmatched: 4. Germline CDR1 and CDR2: MNHEY and SMNVEV (reference sequence). The CDR3 spells CASSLWAGGADTQYF. Here the CDR3 DNA reads TGTGCCAGCAGTTTATGGGCAGGGGGCGCAGATACGCAGTATTTT.

This clone was recorded only once. This chain connects TRBV2 to TRBJ2-5; 8 nucleotides align to TRBD2. V lost 4 bases and J lost 2; bases outside the gene matches: 6. The CDR3 contains 15 residues. Germline loops: CDR1 SNHLY, CDR2 FYNNEI. The CDR3 coding sequence is TGTGCCAGCAGTGCGACACTAGCGGTGCAAGAGACCCAGTACTTC. This gives the protein CASSATLAVQETQYF.

This sequence joins TRBV28 and TRBJ2-7; D is possibly TRBD2 (6 bases). This CDR3 spans 20 amino acids. V shed 6 bases and J shed 3 bases, with 33 bases lying between them. Germline lookup yields CDR1 MDHEN and CDR2 SYDVKM. CDR3 DNA sequence: TGTGCCAGCAGCCGGGAGTATGGACGGTCTCATACCCAAACATACTACGAGCAGTACTTC. This encodes CASSREYGRSHTQTYYEQYF.

The rearrangement uses TRBV19 and TRBJ1-1; a possible D gene is TRBD1 (5 bases). The CDR3 covers 16 residues. Per the germline V gene, CDR1 is LNHDA and CDR2 is SQIVND (reference sequence). Deletions cut 9 bases from V and 0 bases from J, with 20 bases between. CDR3 bases: TGTGCCAGCGTACCCTCAGGGTCAGTAATGAACACTGAAGCTTTCTTT. Translating it yields CASVPSGSVMNTEAFF. Filled out from reference TRBV19 and TRBJ1-1, the complete variable domain reads DGGITQSPKYLFRKEGQNVTLSCEQNLNHDAMYWYRQDPGQGLRLIYYSQIVNDFQKGDIAEGYSVSREKKESFPLTVTSAQKNPTAFYLCASVPSGSVMNTEAFFGQGTRLTVV.

This sequence joins TRBV11-3 and TRBJ2-5, with no clear D. V dropped 5 bases and J dropped 0 bases, with 7 bases sitting between them. The CDR3 has 13 residues. The germline CDR1 and CDR2 sequences are SGHNT and YENEEA. The CDR3 bases are TGTGCCAGCAGCGGTAGCCACCAAGAGACCCAGTACTTC. This encodes CASSGSHQETQYF.

CDR3 nucleotides: TGTGCCAGCAGCTGGCTAGCGGGGGCTTCGAACACCGGGGAGCTGTTTTTT. Its translation: CASSWLAGASNTGELFF. The V call is TRBV11-3, the J call TRBJ2-2; TRBD2 matches 10 bases. From germline, CDR1 is SGHNT and CDR2 YENEEA. The CDR3 loop spans 17 amino acids. After removal of 4 bases from V and 0 bases from J, the junction contained 5 bases not matched to a gene. The entire variable domain, with the rest obtained from reference TRBV11-3 and TRBJ2-2, is as follows: EAGVVQSPRYKIIEKKQPVAFWCNPISGHNTLYWYLQNLGQGPELLIRYENEEAVDDSQLPKDRFSAERLKGVDSTLKIQPAELGDSAVYLCASSWLAGASNTGELFFGEGSRLTVL.

This clone showed up just once. V is TRBV4-2 and J is TRBJ1-6; D might be TRBD1 (5 bases). V was trimmed by 1 base and J by 8 bases, leaving 12 bases between them. Germline-derived CDR1 and CDR2 are LGHNA and YNFKEQ. The CDR3 sequence is 15 residues long. CDR3 nucleotides: TGTGCCAGCAGCCAAGTTGAACTCAGGGATTCACCCCTCCACTTT. Its protein is CASSQVELRDSPLHF.

The chain carries TRBV11-3 and TRBJ2-1; possible D gene TRBD1, 6 bases. Trimming cost V 5 bases and J 2 bases, with 13 bases left between them. CDR3 length equals 15 residues. CDR1 and CDR2 from the germline V gene are SGHNT and YENEEA. For the CDR3, the DNA is TGTGCCAGCAGCCCCCGGGACACCCCCTACAATGAGCAGTTCTTC. It is translated as CASSPRDTPYNEQFF.

A note on this clone: The germline gene is not matched at one end of the junction; a read error may be the cause. The rearrangement links TRBV5-1 to TRBJ1-1, with D possibly matching TRBD1 (5 bases). The CDR3 has 13 residues. CDR1 SGHRS and CDR2 YFSETQ come from the germline V gene. In DNA, the CDR3 is TGCGCCAGCAGCGGGGCGGGAAACACCGAAGCTTTCTTT. Translation: CASSGAGNTEAFF.

The chain uses TRBV18 and TRBJ1-4, with 7 bases lining up with TRBD1. CDR1 and CDR2 (germline): KGHSH, LQKENI. This CDR3 comprises 16 residues. Trimming removed 3 bases from V and 0 bases from J; junction bases left unmatched: 4. The CDR3 region has the DNA TGTGCCAGCTCACCGCGACAGGGAGCAACTAATGAAAAACTGTTTTTT. The encoded protein is CASSPRQGATNEKLFF. The whole variable domain, filled in from reference TRBV18 and TRBJ1-4, reads NAGVMQNPRHLVRRRGQEARLRCSPMKGHSHVYWYRQLPEEGLKFMVYLQKENIIDESGMPKERFSAEFPKEGPSILRIQQVVRGDSAAYFCASSPRQGATNEKLFFGSGTQLSVL.

CDR3 in DNA: TGTGCCAGTAGTATGGGCCTAGGGGGAGCCGTGACCCAGTACTTC. Translation gives CASSMGLGGAVTQYF. This chain uses TRBV19 with TRBJ2-5; the D gene is possibly TRBD1 (6 bases). There are 15 residues in the CDR3. V lost 3 bases, J lost 7 bases, and 18 bases lay in between. Germline CDR1 and CDR2: LNHDA and SQIVND (reference sequence).

The rearrangement links TRBV10-3 to TRBJ2-5; 11 nucleotides align to TRBD2. The CDR3 spans 19 residues. J gave up 1 base and V 0 bases, and 10 bases lay outside the gene matches. Germline V gene lookup returns CDR1 ENHRY and CDR2 SYGVKD. Here the CDR3 DNA reads TGTGCCATCAGTGAGTCCAAGACTAGCGGGACTAGTTTCCAAGAGACCCAGTACTTC. It encodes CAISESKTSGTSFQETQYF.

Points on this clone: The same CDR3 arises from other DNA sequences in this sample as well. The V gene is TRBV10-2, the J gene TRBJ1-5; the match to TRBD1 covers 7 bases. The CDR3 sequence is 14 residues long. The germline V gene encodes CDR1 WSHSY and CDR2 SAAADI. J lost 2 bases, V lost 3 bases, and 1 base had no gene match. The CDR3 DNA is TGCGCCAGCAGTGATGACAGGGGCAATCAGCCCCAGCATTTT. It yields the protein CASSDDRGNQPQHF.

On this clone itself: One end of the junction does not line up with germline, which may come from a read error. The chain employs TRBV2 and TRBJ1-1; perhaps TRBD1 as D (5 bases). The CDR3 loop spans 11 amino acids. Germline-derived CDR1 and CDR2 are SNHLY and FYNNEI. Here the CDR3 reads CASSEGETAFF. In DNA form, the CDR3 reads TGTGCCAGCAGCGAAGGGGAGACAGCTTTCTTT.